One and the same sample provided the 16 T cell receptor beta chains below, sequenced in a study of T cells after yellow fever vaccination. TCRdb fed the 5' RACE reads into MiXCR, producing one record per CDR3 protein. In the table there are roughly 300,000 distinct CDR3 sequences, less than 9.5% of which are singletons. The specimen was PBMCs, collected roughly 46 days after the first yellow fever vaccination. Receptors originate from a man between 18 and 35 years old who received the YFV17D yellow fever vaccine.

This clonotype was detected only a few times. The chain carries TRBV6-5 and TRBJ2-1, with 7 bases aligning to TRBD2. Germline lookup yields CDR1 MNHEY and CDR2 SVGAGI. The ends lost 1 base at V and 7 bases at J; junction bases unmatched: 7. This CDR3 contains 15 residues. In DNA, the CDR3 is TGTGCCAGCAGTTACTTTGATTCGGGACTAAATGAGCAGTTCTTC. Translation gives CASSYFDSGLNEQFF.

This clonotype was observed a handful of times. The CDR3 bases are TGTGCCAGCAGCCAAGTAACTGGAGTTCTGACAGAGACCCAGTACTTC. Translating it yields CASSQVTGVLTETQYF. This chain links TRBV14 with TRBJ2-5; D is ambiguous. V lost 1 base to trimming and J lost 4 bases, with 16 bases between them. This CDR3 contains 16 residues. Germline values: CDR1 SGHDN, CDR2 FVKESK.

This clonotype was observed a handful of times. The genes are TRBV7-7 and TRBJ2-2, with 8 positions matching TRBD2. Trimming cost V 4 bases and J 4 bases; bases outside gene matches: 11. The CDR3 totals 17 residues. Germline V gene sequence: CDR1 SSHAT, CDR2 FNYEAQ (reference sequence). This CDR3 is CASSSRGGPFLTGELFF. The CDR3 nucleotides are TGTGCCAGCAGCTCCCGGGGGGGCCCATTTCTCACCGGGGAGCTGTTTTTT.

V gene TRBV10-3 combines with J gene TRBJ2-1, with 15 bases fitting TRBD2. This CDR3 comprises 16 residues. V dropped 6 bases and J dropped 7; count of bases not matched to a gene: 7. Germline V gives CDR1 ENHRY, CDR2 SYGVKD. In nucleotides, the CDR3 is TGTGCCATCAGCCGGACTAGCGGGGGGGGCTTTAATGAGCAGTTCTTC. Translating it yields CAISRTSGGGFNEQFF.

V is TRBV7-2 and J is TRBJ2-5; 10 bases fit TRBD2. This CDR3 has 15 amino acids. V was clipped by 4 bases and J by 2 bases; unmatched bases: 4. CDR1 SGHTA and CDR2 FQGNSA come from the germline V gene. As DNA, the CDR3 is TGTGCCAGCAGCTCATCACTAGCGGGACAAGAGACCCAGTACTTC. Translation: CASSSSLAGQETQYF.

The CDR3 DNA reads as TGTGCCAGCAGCCTACAGGGGGCTAACCTACCCGTATGGCCCCAGCATTTT. Its protein is CASSLQGANLPVWPQHF. The chain couples TRBV7-2 to TRBJ1-5, with 9 bases matching TRBD1. Losses at the gene ends were 5 bases for V and 9 bases for J; bases not matched to a gene: 17. The CDR3 has 17 residues. Germline V gives CDR1 SGHTA, CDR2 FQGNSA.

The rearrangement links TRBV5-6 to TRBJ1-1, with 8 positions matching TRBD1. V dropped 1 base and J dropped 4; count of bases not matched to a gene: 6. This CDR3 has 15 residues. Germline loops: CDR1 SGHDT, CDR2 YYEEEE. CDR3 sequence reads: CASSLLGDRGTEAFF. CDR3 coding DNA: TGTGCCAGCAGCTTGTTGGGAGACAGGGGCACTGAAGCTTTCTTT.

The chain uses TRBV30 and TRBJ2-1; D gene ambiguous. The CDR3 sequence is 16 residues long. Germline assignment: CDR1 GTSNPN and CDR2 SVGIG (reference sequence). V lost 0 bases, J lost 0 bases, and 12 bases lay in between. CDR3 in amino acids: CAWSVAQMSSYNEQFF. CDR3 DNA sequence: TGTGCCTGGAGTGTTGCGCAAATGAGCTCCTACAATGAGCAGTTCTTC.

This clonotype came up many times. The J gene is TRBJ2-5, the V gene TRBV7-2; D might be TRBD2 (6 bases). Germline CDR1 is SGHTA and CDR2 is FQGNSA. The CDR3 is 15 amino acids. V was clipped by 3 bases and J by 5 bases, with 16 bases between them. This CDR3 reads CASSFPGGGDETQYF. DNA of the CDR3: TGTGCCAGCAGCTTTCCCGGGGGAGGCGATGAGACCCAGTACTTC.

The chain recombines TRBV6-2 or TRBV6-3 with TRBJ1-6, with TRBD1 matching 7 bases. Germline-derived CDR1 and CDR2 are MNHEY and SVGEGT. This CDR3 is 14 amino acids long. V lost 5 bases, J lost 10 bases, and 8 bases stayed unmatched. The CDR3 region has the DNA TGTGCCAGCAGTCCGACAGGGAATGAATCACCCCTCCACTTT. Translating gives CASSPTGNESPLHF.

V is TRBV4-2 and J is TRBJ2-3; a possible D gene is TRBD1 (5 bases). The CDR3 runs to 16 residues. Trimming cost V 0 bases and J 2 bases, with 12 bases left between them. Germline CDR1 LGHNA, CDR2 YNFKEQ. The CDR3 region has the DNA TGTGCCAGCAGCCAAGAAAAGGGGCTAAACACAGATACGCAGTATTTT. Its protein is CASSQEKGLNTDTQYF.

The chain uses TRBV24-1 and TRBJ2-3; D not resolved. The CDR3 length is 16 residues. Germline V lookup: CDR1 KGHDR, CDR2 SFDVKD. With 0 bases removed from V and 0 bases from J, the gap between germline ends came to 9 bases. The CDR3 reads CATSDLAESSTDTQYF. The CDR3 DNA is TGTGCCACCAGTGATTTGGCCGAGTCTAGCACAGATACGCAGTATTTT.

This clonotype was detected only a few times. This chain joins TRBV29-1 and TRBJ2-3, with a tentative D call TRBD2 (6 bases). V was trimmed by 4 bases and J by 4 bases, leaving 15 bases between them. The CDR3 sequence is 14 residues long. The V gene's germline CDR1 is SQVTM and CDR2 ANQGSEA. The CDR3 loop reads CSVGAGQGPDTQYF. The CDR3 bases are TGCAGCGTTGGTGCGGGGCAGGGCCCAGATACGCAGTATTTT.

This sequence joins TRBV29-1 and TRBJ2-1, with no clear D. This CDR3 is built from 13 residues. Trimming pared 2 bases from V and 2 bases from J, leaving 7 bases between. Germline V gives CDR1 SQVTM, CDR2 ANQGSEA. CDR3 loop: CSVESNAYNEQFF. The CDR3 DNA sequence: TGCAGCGTTGAAAGCAATGCCTACAATGAGCAGTTCTTC.

This clonotype was picked up a small number of times. The chain carries TRBV6-5 and TRBJ2-1; 7 nucleotides align to TRBD2. There are 15 residues in the CDR3. Losses at the gene ends were 0 bases for V and 5 bases for J; bases not matched to a gene: 4. CDR1 and CDR2 (germline): MNHEY, SVGAGI. The CDR3 loop reads CASSYSFGGDNEQFF. The DNA of the CDR3 is TGTGCCAGCAGTTACTCGTTTGGGGGGGACAATGAGCAGTTCTTC.

The V and J genes are TRBV20-1 and TRBJ2-5; 8 positions match TRBD1. The germline CDR1 and CDR2 sequences are DFQATT and SNEGSKA (reference sequence). The trim removed 0 bases at V and 5 bases at J, leaving 8 bases unmatched. The CDR3 runs 15 residues. The CDR3 DNA reads as TGCAGTGCTAGAGATCGACAGGGGTGGGCGGAGACCCAGTACTTC. Translated: CSARDRQGWAETQYF.